Listed here is a single TCR beta chain. This entry belongs to a study of monozygotic twins with inflammatory bowel disease. With the 5' RACE reads reprocessed, TCRdb shows one record per CDR3 protein and no DNA. This table lists 300,000 to 350,000 distinct CDR3 sequences. Germline values: CDR1 MDHEN, CDR2 SYDVKM. The CDR3 is 14 amino acids. The sequencing sample was made of blood. J is TRBJ2-7 and V is TRBV28; TCRdb proposes TRBD1, but this gene call is untestable without DNA. The TCR sequence derives from a human donor with ulcerative colitis or Crohn's disease, or a healthy co-twin of an affected twin (not recorded which). CDR3 amino acids: CASSSMGQGHEQYF.